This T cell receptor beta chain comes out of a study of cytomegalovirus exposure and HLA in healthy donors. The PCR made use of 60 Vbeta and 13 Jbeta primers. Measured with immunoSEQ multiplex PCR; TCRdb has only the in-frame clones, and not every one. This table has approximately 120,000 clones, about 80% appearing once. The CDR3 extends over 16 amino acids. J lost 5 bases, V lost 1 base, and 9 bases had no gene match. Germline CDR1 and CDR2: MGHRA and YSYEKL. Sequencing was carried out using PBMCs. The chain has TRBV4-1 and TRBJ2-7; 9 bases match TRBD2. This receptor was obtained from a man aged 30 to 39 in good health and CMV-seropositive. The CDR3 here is CASSQGVSGGGNEQYF. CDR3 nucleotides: TGCGCCAGCAGCCAAGGGGTTAGCGGGGGAGGAAACGAGCAGTACTTC.